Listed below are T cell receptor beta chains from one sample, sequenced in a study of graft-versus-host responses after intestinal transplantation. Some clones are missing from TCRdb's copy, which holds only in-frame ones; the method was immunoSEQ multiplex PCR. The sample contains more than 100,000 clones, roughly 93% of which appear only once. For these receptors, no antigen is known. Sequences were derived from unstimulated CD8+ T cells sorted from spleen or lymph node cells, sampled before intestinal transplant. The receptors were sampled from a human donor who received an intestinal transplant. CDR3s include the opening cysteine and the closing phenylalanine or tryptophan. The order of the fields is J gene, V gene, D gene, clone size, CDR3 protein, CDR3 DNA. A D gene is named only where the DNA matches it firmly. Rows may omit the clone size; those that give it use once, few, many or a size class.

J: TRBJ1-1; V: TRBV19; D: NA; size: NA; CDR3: CASMGRRENTEAFF; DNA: TGTGCCAGTATGGGGCGGAGAGAGAACACTGAAGCTTTCTTT
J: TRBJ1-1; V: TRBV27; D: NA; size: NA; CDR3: CASSLYQGQLSTEAFF; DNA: TGTGCCAGCAGTTTATATCAAGGACAATTATCGACTGAAGCTTTCTTT
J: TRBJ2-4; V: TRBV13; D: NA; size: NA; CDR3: CASSPRGLGLNIQYF; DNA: TGTGCCAGCAGCCCCCGGGGGCTTGGGTTGAACATTCAGTACTTC
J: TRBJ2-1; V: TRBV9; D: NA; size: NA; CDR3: CASSVWTDTYNEQFF; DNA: TGTGCCAGCAGCGTTTGGACCGACACCTACAATGAGCAGTTCTTC
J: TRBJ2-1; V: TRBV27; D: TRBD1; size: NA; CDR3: CASSLSAGGWGEQFF; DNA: TGTGCCAGCAGTTTATCAGCAGGGGGCTGGGGTGAGCAGTTCTTC
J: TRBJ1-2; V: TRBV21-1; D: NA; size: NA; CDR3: CASSRQQGAQGGYTF; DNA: TGTGCCAGCAGCCGACAACAGGGGGCGCAGGGTGGCTACACCTTC
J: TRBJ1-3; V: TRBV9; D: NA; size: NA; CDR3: CASSGTGNTIYF; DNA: TGTGCCAGCAGTGGGACTGGAAACACCATATATTTT
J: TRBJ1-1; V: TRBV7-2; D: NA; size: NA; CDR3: CASSLGGLNTEAFF; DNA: TGTGCCAGCAGCTTAGGGGGGCTGAACACTGAAGCTTTCTTT
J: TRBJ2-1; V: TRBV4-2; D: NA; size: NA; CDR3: CASSPTSGALNEQFF; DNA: TGTGCCAGCAGCCCCACGTCGGGAGCTCTCAATGAGCAGTTCTTC
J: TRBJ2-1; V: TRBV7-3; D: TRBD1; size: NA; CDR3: CASSLTAAGQGANEQFF; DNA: TGTGCCAGCAGCTTAACCGCTGCGGGACAGGGGGCGAATGAGCAGTTCTTC
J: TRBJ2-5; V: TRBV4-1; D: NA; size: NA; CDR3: CASSQEIGVGETQYF; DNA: TGCGCCAGCAGCCAAGAGATAGGGGTGGGAGAGACCCAGTACTTC
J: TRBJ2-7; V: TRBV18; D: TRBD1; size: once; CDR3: CASSLGDREQYF; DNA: TGTGCCAGCTCACTCGGGGACAGGGAGCAGTACTTC
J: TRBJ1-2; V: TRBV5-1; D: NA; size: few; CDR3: CASSRGLDGYTF; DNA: TGCGCCAGCAGCCGCGGGTTGGATGGCTACACCTTC
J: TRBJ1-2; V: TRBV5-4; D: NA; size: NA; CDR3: CASSLGVDSPNYGYTF; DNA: TGTGCCAGCAGCTTGGGGGTAGACAGTCCCAACTATGGCTACACCTTC
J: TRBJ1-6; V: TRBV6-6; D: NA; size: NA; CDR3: CASSVSSGDDSPLHF; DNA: TGTGCCAGCAGTGTCTCTTCAGGGGACGATTCACCCCTCCACTTT
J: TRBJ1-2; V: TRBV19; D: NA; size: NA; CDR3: CASSPGTIYTF; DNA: TGTGCCAGTAGTCCAGGGACAATCTACACCTTC
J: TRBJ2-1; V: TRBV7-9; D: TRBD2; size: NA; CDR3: CASSSLAGPYNEQFF; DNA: TGTGCCAGCAGCTCGTTAGCGGGACCCTACAATGAGCAGTTCTTC
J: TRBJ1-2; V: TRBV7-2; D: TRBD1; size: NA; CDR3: CASSLYRGGRYYGYTF; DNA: TGTGCCAGCAGCCTATACAGGGGAGGGCGGTACTATGGCTACACCTTC
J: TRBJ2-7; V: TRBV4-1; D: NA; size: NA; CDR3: CASSQVGGQSSYEQYF; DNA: TGCGCCAGCAGCCAAGTGGGGGGCCAAAGCTCCTACGAGCAGTACTTC
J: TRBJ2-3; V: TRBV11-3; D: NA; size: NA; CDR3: CASSFGAALTDTQYF; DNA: TGTGCCAGCAGCTTCGGCGCCGCTCTCACAGATACGCAGTATTTT
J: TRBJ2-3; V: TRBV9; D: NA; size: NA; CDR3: CASSLGTTGTDTQYF; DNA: TGTGCCAGCAGCTTAGGGACAACTGGGACCGATACGCAGTATTTT
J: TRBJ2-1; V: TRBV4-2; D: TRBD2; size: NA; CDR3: CASSPTTSGAYNEQFF; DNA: TGTGCCAGCAGCCCTACGACTAGCGGGGCCTACAATGAGCAGTTCTTC
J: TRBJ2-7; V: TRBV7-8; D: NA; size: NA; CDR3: CASSLVGGSYEQYF; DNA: TGTGCCAGCAGCTTAGTCGGGGGATCGTACGAGCAGTACTTC
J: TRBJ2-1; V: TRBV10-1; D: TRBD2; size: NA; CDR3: CASSDGNMGGNEQFF; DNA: TGCGCCAGCAGTGATGGCAACATGGGGGGGAATGAGCAGTTCTTC
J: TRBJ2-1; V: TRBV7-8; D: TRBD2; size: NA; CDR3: CASSPPGLAREEQFF; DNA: TGTGCCAGCAGCCCCCCGGGACTAGCGCGGGAAGAGCAGTTCTTC
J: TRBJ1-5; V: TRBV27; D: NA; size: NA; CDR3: CASSVWINQPQHF; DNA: TGTGCCAGCAGTGTCTGGATCAATCAGCCCCAGCATTTT
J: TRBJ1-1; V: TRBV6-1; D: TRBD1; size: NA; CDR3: CASCTGGNEAFF; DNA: TGTGCCAGCTGTACAGGGGGTAATGAAGCTTTCTTT
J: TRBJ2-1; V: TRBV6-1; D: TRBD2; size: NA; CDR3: CASSASGGYNEQFF; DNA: TGTGCCAGCAGTGCTAGCGGGGGGTACAATGAGCAGTTCTTC
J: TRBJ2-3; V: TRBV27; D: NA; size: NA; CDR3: CASSSGVDTDTQYF; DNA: TGTGCCAGCAGTTCCGGGGTGGACACAGATACGCAGTATTTT